The 14 T cell receptor beta chains given below trace back to one sample, sequenced in a study. TCRdb processed the 5' RACE reads anew with MiXCR; each CDR3 protein has one entry. This table has approximately 42,000 distinct CDR3 sequences, around 30% appearing once. Sequenced: memory CD4+ T cells sorted from a lymph node. Subset specified: memory CD4+ T cells, CD4+CD45RO+CD25-. Source of these receptors: a female donor with breast cancer.

The chain recombines TRBV25-1 with TRBJ2-4; possible D gene TRBD1, 6 bases. Germline V gene sequence: CDR1 MGHDK, CDR2 SYGVNS. Trimming shortened V by 5 bases and J by 9 bases, and 14 bases separated the two germline ends. The CDR3 is made up of 13 amino acids. The CDR3 sequence: CASSSRGDGIQYF. The CDR3 nucleotides read TGTGCCAGCAGTTCCAGGGGAGACGGCATTCAGTACTTC.

A few counts support this clonotype. This chain uses TRBV20-1 with TRBJ2-7, with TRBD2 as a possible D gene (6 bases). Trimming removed 0 bases from V and 2 bases from J, with 14 bases in between. The CDR3 is 15 amino acids. CDR1 DFQATT and CDR2 SNEGSKA come from the germline V gene (reference sequence). This chain's CDR3 is CSARDWPGTPYEQYF. As DNA, the CDR3 is TGCAGTGCTAGAGATTGGCCAGGGACTCCCTACGAGCAGTACTTC.

This rearrangement joins TRBV7-2 to TRBJ2-5, with D possibly being TRBD2 (6 bases). CDR3 length: 12 residues. Trimming stripped 3 bases from V and 5 bases from J, with 7 bases between. Per germline, CDR1 SGHTA and CDR2 FQGNSA. CDR3 residues: CASSFGSETQYF. CDR3 bases: TGTGCCAGCAGCTTCGGGAGCGAGACCCAGTACTTC.

This clonotype was picked up a small number of times. This chain links TRBV7-9 with TRBJ2-7; D may be TRBD1 or TRBD2 (5 bases each). CDR1 SEHNR and CDR2 FQNEAQ come from the germline V gene (reference sequence). With 1 base removed from V and 3 bases from J, the gap between germline ends came to 10 bases. This CDR3 contains 14 residues. The CDR3 nucleotides read TGTGCCAGCAGCTTAGAGGGACGGAACTACGAGCAGTACTTC. Its protein is CASSLEGRNYEQYF.

This clonotype was observed a single time. This may be a read error: a much more frequent sequence differs by one nucleotide. The chain carries TRBV6-1 and TRBJ1-5; D remains unclear. The germline gives CDR1 MNHNS, CDR2 SASEGT. This CDR3 is 17 amino acids long. As DNA, the CDR3 is TGTGCCAGCAGTAAAGCTCGGTCCCGGAGATACGATCAGCCCCAGCATTTT. Protein product: CASSKARSRRYDQPQHF.

The J gene is TRBJ1-5, the V gene TRBV10-2; tentatively, D is TRBD1 (6 bases). CDR1 is WSHSY and CDR2 is SAAADI in the germline V gene. V was pared by 4 bases and J by 0 bases, with 7 bases between. There are 14 residues in the CDR3. Here the CDR3 reads CASSGTDSNQPQHF. CDR3 sequence (DNA): TGCGCCAGCAGTGGGACAGATAGCAATCAGCCCCAGCATTTT.

This chain uses TRBV20-1 with TRBJ2-3; 11 bases agree with TRBD2. Germline trimming cut 0 bases from V and 1 base from J; bases unmatched to any gene: 6. CDR1 DFQATT and CDR2 SNEGSKA come from the germline V gene (reference sequence). CDR3 length equals 17 residues. CDR3 amino acids: CSARDSSGRAGTDTQYF. The DNA for the CDR3 is TGCAGTGCTAGAGATAGTAGCGGGAGGGCAGGCACAGATACGCAGTATTTT.

This clonotype was seen only a few times. The chain employs TRBV12-3 or TRBV12-4 and TRBJ1-1; no clear D gene. CDR3 length: 14 residues. V dropped 5 bases and J dropped 6 bases, with 16 bases sitting between them. The CDR3, as DNA: TGTGCCAGCAGTCAAAGGACCAACCAGGCTGAAGCTTTCTTT. Amino acids: CASSQRTNQAEAFF.

V and J are TRBV27 and TRBJ2-1; TRBD2 agrees at 7 bases. Germline V gives CDR1 MNHEY, CDR2 SMNVEV (reference sequence). CDR3 length: 11 amino acids. The junction had 5 bases not matched to a gene; V was cut back by 3 bases and J by 15 bases. This CDR3 is CASSLGEGLFF. The CDR3 DNA sequence: TGTGCCAGCAGTTTGGGGGAGGGTCTGTTCTTC.

This clonotype was seen a handful of times. This chain uses TRBV4-1 with TRBJ2-5; 8 bases align to TRBD1. Per germline, CDR1 MGHRA and CDR2 YSYEKL. The CDR3 is 16 residues long. V lost 2 bases and J lost 5; bases outside the gene matches: 10. The CDR3 nucleotides are TGCGCCAGCAGCCAACACGGGGCAGGGGGCGGTGAGACCCAGTACTTC. Translating gives CASSQHGAGGGETQYF.

This chain links TRBV29-1 with TRBJ1-5, with unresolved D. Per germline, CDR1 SQVTM and CDR2 ANQGSEA. V lost 6 bases and J 3 bases, leaving 15 bases between the germline ends. The CDR3 has 14 amino acids. The DNA for the CDR3 is TGCAGCGTGGCAACATCGGATCCCAATCAGCCCCAGCATTTT. It yields the protein CSVATSDPNQPQHF.

This clonotype was seen only a few times. The gene calls are TRBV7-9 and TRBJ2-5; D not resolved. The V end was cut by 6 bases, the J end by 0 bases, with 5 bases between. CDR1 is SEHNR and CDR2 is FQNEAQ in the germline V gene (reference sequence). The CDR3 loop spans 12 amino acids. The CDR3 spells CASSSYQETQYF. For the CDR3, the DNA is TGTGCCAGCAGTTCGTACCAAGAGACCCAGTACTTC.

The rearrangement uses TRBV20-1 and TRBJ2-7; the D gene could be TRBD1 or TRBD2 (5 bases each). This CDR3 has 16 amino acids. V lost 6 bases to trimming and J lost 2 bases, with 23 bases between them. The germline V gene encodes CDR1 DFQATT and CDR2 SNEGSKA (reference sequence). CDR3 in DNA: TGCAGTGCGCGGACAAATCTATGGGGAGAGACCTACGAGCAGTACTTC. This translates into CSARTNLWGETYEQYF.

This clonotype was recorded a few times. This chain joins TRBV6-1 and TRBJ2-5; D not resolved. Germline V gives CDR1 MNHNS, CDR2 SASEGT. The CDR3 runs to 11 residues. V lost 6 bases and J 2 bases, leaving 4 bases between the germline ends. In DNA, the CDR3 is TGTGCCAGCAGAGATCAAGAGACCCAGTACTTC. Translating it yields CASRDQETQYF.